The clone carrying this T cell receptor (beta chain) was seen a few times. Its antigen is not identified. The germline gives CDR1 SQVTM, CDR2 ANQGSEA. V lost 4 bases and J lost 8; bases outside the gene matches: 7. The CDR3 is 13 residues long. The data stem from a study of CD8 T cells in ankylosing spondylitis. The study, taken as a whole, reports: The study looked at matched synovial fluid samples from ankylosing spondylitis patients. Disease-linked clones were reported to be significantly enriched there. Typical of ankylosing spondylitis blood, it appeared, was a TCR beta motif of fewer than ten highly homologous variants. Disease-linked clones, CD8+, were relatively rare in peripheral blood.

TCRdb used MiXCR to reprocess the 5' RACE reads, holding one entry per CDR3 protein. The sample holds fewer than 400,000 distinct CDR3 sequences; more than 20% are singletons and the top ten take about 16%. The sequence came from a male donor with ankylosing spondylitis. The chain combines TRBV29-1 with TRBJ1-4; the match to TRBD1 covers 7 bases. Sequencing was performed on blood, either unsorted or a sorted T cell fraction (not recorded which). The CDR3 nucleotides read TGCAGCGTTGGCCAGGGGGATAGGGAAAAACTGTTTTTT. This gives the protein CSVGQGDREKLFF.